The rows below give T cell receptor beta chains drawn from one sample of a study of shared clonotypes between healthy human individuals. Data came from immunoSEQ multiplex PCR; TCRdb stores just in-frame clones and leaves some out. This table holds over 2 million clones, roughly 94% found once. Material for sequencing was naive CD4+ T cells sorted from blood. Receptors were obtained from a man aged 18 to 29 in good health. Each CDR3 is given with its conserved first and last residue. The order of the fields is J gene, V gene, CDR3 protein.

J gene: TRBJ1-2; V gene: TRBV18; CDR3 protein: CASSPPRQAGYTF
J gene: TRBJ1-4; V gene: TRBV6-1; CDR3 protein: CASSLEGLGYEKLFF
J gene: TRBJ2-2; V gene: TRBV5-6; CDR3 protein: CASSDWQGSGELFF
J gene: TRBJ1-2; V gene: TRBV4-1; CDR3 protein: CASSTQGAGYGYTF
J gene: TRBJ2-3; V gene: TRBV11-3; CDR3 protein: CASSSGTSGRDTQYF
J gene: TRBJ2-7; V gene: TRBV27; CDR3 protein: CASSFLESGYEQYF
J gene: TRBJ1-2; V gene: TRBV5-6; CDR3 protein: CASSLDRVVWGYTF
J gene: TRBJ1-5; V gene: TRBV5-8; CDR3 protein: CASSFDRRSNQPQHF
J gene: TRBJ1-1; V gene: TRBV11-2; CDR3 protein: CASSLGGPGMNTEAFF
J gene: TRBJ2-3; V gene: TRBV20-1; CDR3 protein: CSAGLTDTQYF
J gene: TRBJ2-7; V gene: TRBV6-1; CDR3 protein: CASEEGARYEQYF
J gene: TRBJ2-7; V gene: TRBV2; CDR3 protein: CASSDMWEQYF
J gene: TRBJ2-7; V gene: TRBV5-4; CDR3 protein: CASSLTGEGYEQYF
J gene: TRBJ2-2; V gene: TRBV25-1; CDR3 protein: CASSEFHTGELFF
J gene: TRBJ1-1; V gene: TRBV2; CDR3 protein: CASSFGQVEAFF
J gene: TRBJ2-2; V gene: TRBV30; CDR3 protein: CAWATGRNTGELFF
J gene: TRBJ2-5; V gene: TRBV27; CDR3 protein: CAAAPDRFQETQYF
J gene: TRBJ2-2; V gene: TRBV9; CDR3 protein: CASSVGVYANTGELFF
J gene: TRBJ2-1; V gene: TRBV4-2; CDR3 protein: CASSRTLAGGLNEQFF
J gene: TRBJ1-2; V gene: TRBV6-5; CDR3 protein: CASGTGLYGYTF
J gene: TRBJ1-1; V gene: TRBV11-2; CDR3 protein: CASSLARTVEAFF
J gene: TRBJ1-4; V gene: TRBV6-5; CDR3 protein: CASSYGQALNEKLFF
J gene: TRBJ2-5; V gene: TRBV7-2; CDR3 protein: CASSLARLAGKETQYF
J gene: TRBJ1-1; V gene: TRBV20-1; CDR3 protein: CRGQGGTEAFF
J gene: TRBJ2-7; V gene: TRBV5-4; CDR3 protein: CASSLAGGGGSYEQYF
J gene: TRBJ2-1; V gene: TRBV10-3; CDR3 protein: CATQDGQGPNEQFF
J gene: TRBJ1-4; V gene: TRBV27; CDR3 protein: CASSSGVWELFF
J gene: TRBJ2-7; V gene: TRBV2; CDR3 protein: CASSVGTVSSYEQYF
J gene: TRBJ2-7; V gene: TRBV5-1; CDR3 protein: CASSLGTGSYYEQYF
J gene: TRBJ2-2; V gene: TRBV5-6; CDR3 protein: CASSAVESGGVNTGELFF
J gene: TRBJ2-7; V gene: TRBV15; CDR3 protein: CATSRGTGVGPTNEQYF
J gene: TRBJ1-1; V gene: TRBV30; CDR3 protein: CASWWRPMNTEAFF
J gene: TRBJ1-2; V gene: TRBV5-4; CDR3 protein: CASRAFGANYGYTF
J gene: TRBJ2-7; V gene: TRBV30; CDR3 protein: CAWSPRDRVMGQQYF
J gene: TRBJ2-5; V gene: TRBV11-2; CDR3 protein: CASSGDLQETQYF
J gene: TRBJ2-3; V gene: TRBV7-3; CDR3 protein: CASSAGDTQYF
J gene: TRBJ1-4; V gene: TRBV5-4; CDR3 protein: CASSSGRERFF
J gene: TRBJ1-6; V gene: TRBV5-1; CDR3 protein: CASSFTGDSPLHF
J gene: TRBJ1-2; V gene: TRBV28; CDR3 protein: CASSLGRGQFYGYTF
J gene: TRBJ1-4; V gene: TRBV6-1; CDR3 protein: CASTVDEKLFF
J gene: TRBJ2-7; V gene: TRBV7-4; CDR3 protein: CASSIQDRGGPYEQYF
J gene: TRBJ2-7; V gene: TRBV12-5; CDR3 protein: CASGWGQGKNEQYF
J gene: TRBJ2-3; V gene: TRBV11-2; CDR3 protein: CASSLEPHGSGGPDTQYF
J gene: TRBJ2-7; V gene: TRBV7-2; CDR3 protein: CASSAMGGSYEQYF
J gene: TRBJ2-3; V gene: TRBV28; CDR3 protein: CASSLGDRFNSSTDTQYF
J gene: TRBJ1-2; V gene: TRBV7-9; CDR3 protein: CASSSRTSNYGYTF
J gene: TRBJ2-7; V gene: TRBV5-1; CDR3 protein: CASSLDKEYEQYF
J gene: TRBJ1-1; V gene: TRBV6-5; CDR3 protein: CASSLTEANTEAFF
J gene: TRBJ2-1; V gene: TRBV5-1; CDR3 protein: CASSLSGQVTYNEQFF
J gene: TRBJ2-7; V gene: TRBV30; CDR3 protein: CAWSERTSPPYEQYF
J gene: TRBJ1-1; V gene: TRBV6-5; CDR3 protein: CASSSMNTEAFF
J gene: TRBJ2-3; V gene: TRBV11-2; CDR3 protein: CASSLGTGKADTQYF
J gene: TRBJ2-2; V gene: TRBV30; CDR3 protein: CAWSVLPGGGPGELFF
J gene: TRBJ2-5; V gene: TRBV10-2; CDR3 protein: CASSEETRETQYF
J gene: TRBJ2-2; V gene: TRBV19; CDR3 protein: CASSMGAVPGELFF
J gene: TRBJ2-5; V gene: TRBV10-3; CDR3 protein: CAISVARTSDSETQYF
J gene: TRBJ2-5; V gene: TRBV11-2; CDR3 protein: CASSLGKPGGETQYF
J gene: TRBJ1-4; V gene: TRBV6-6; CDR3 protein: CASLWGSGEKLFF
J gene: TRBJ2-3; V gene: TRBV6-5; CDR3 protein: CASSWGLAGGADTQYF
J gene: TRBJ1-1; V gene: TRBV28; CDR3 protein: CASSTAQGLNTEAFF